This passage covers 25 T cell receptor beta chains from one sample sequenced in a study of early T cells in non-severe SARS-CoV-2 infection. TCRdb ran MiXCR on the 5' RACE reads and lists one entry per CDR3 protein. The sample yields some 77,000 distinct CDR3 sequences, roughly 12% seen once. The specimen was whole blood, collected at baseline. All receptors derive from an adult who was a healthcare worker with PCR-confirmed SARS-CoV-2 infection or an uninfected control (not recorded which). The donor label of this sample is uncertain.

The chain links TRBV7-6 to TRBJ1-6; a weak D match, TRBD1 (6 bases). V was pared by 5 bases and J by 8 bases, with 10 bases between. The V gene's germline CDR1 is SGHVS and CDR2 FNYEAQ. The CDR3 is 13 amino acids. The DNA for the CDR3 is TGTGCCAGCAGCAGAAGACAGGATTCACCCCTCCACTTT. This codes for CASSRRQDSPLHF. Full variable domain (remainder filled in from reference TRBV7-6 and TRBJ1-6): GAGVSQSPRYKVTKRGQDVALRCDPISGHVSLYWYRQALGQGPEFLTYFNYEAQQDKSGLPNDRFSAERPEGSISTLTIQRTEQRDSAMYRCASSRRQDSPLHFGNGTRLTVT.

This clonotype was recorded many times. The chain employs TRBV5-8 and TRBJ2-3; D is unclear. V was clipped by 1 base and J by 2 bases, with 8 bases between them. This CDR3 is 14 amino acids long. CDR1 and CDR2 from the germline V gene are SGHTS and YDEGEE. The DNA for the CDR3 is TGTGCCAGCAGCTTGCTTCGGGTCACAGATACGCAGTATTTT. It yields the protein CASSLLRVTDTQYF.

The chain couples TRBV7-8 to TRBJ2-4; D not certain. Trimming took 5 bases from V and 0 from J, leaving 5 bases between them. Germline V CDR1 and CDR2: SGHVS, FQNEAQ. The CDR3 has 13 residues. In DNA, the CDR3 is TGTGCCAGCAGCGGAACAGCCAAAAACATTCAGTACTTC. Encoded protein: CASSGTAKNIQYF.

CDR3 nucleotides: TGTGCCAGCAGCCCGGATGGCCTAATGAACACTGAAGCTTTCTTT. Amino acids: CASSPDGLMNTEAFF. V and J are TRBV5-6 and TRBJ1-1, with D unclear. The CDR3 spans 15 residues. Germline V gene sequence: CDR1 SGHDT, CDR2 YYEEEE. V was trimmed by 4 bases and J by 0 bases, leaving 13 bases between them. The full variable domain, rest sourced from reference TRBV5-6 and TRBJ1-1, is DAGVTQSPTHLIKTRGQQVTLRCSPKSGHDTVSWYQQALGQGPQFIFQYYEEEERQRGNFPDRFSGHQFPNYSSELNVNALLLGDSALYLCASSPDGLMNTEAFFGQGTRLTVV.

This clonotype was counted between two and nine times. The genes are TRBV2 and TRBJ2-1, with 11 nucleotides matching TRBD2. The length of the CDR3 is 17 residues. Germline V gene data show CDR1 as SNHLY and CDR2 as FYNNEI. V lost 0 bases, J lost 0 bases, and 1 base stayed unmatched. The CDR3 loop reads CASSEAGTSGSYNEQFF. Here the CDR3 DNA reads TGTGCCAGCAGTGAAGCCGGGACTAGCGGCTCCTACAATGAGCAGTTCTTC.

The chain employs TRBV11-3 and TRBJ1-6; D call uncertain. From germline, CDR1 is SGHNT and CDR2 YENEEA. Trimming removed 1 base at V and 11 bases at J, with 12 bases between. The CDR3 has 14 residues. The CDR3 nucleotides read TGTGCCAGCAGCTTAGGTCTTGATGGTACACCCCTCCACTTT. Protein product: CASSLGLDGTPLHF.

There are a few counts of this clonotype. The gene calls are TRBV9 and TRBJ2-7; 10 bases are shared with TRBD1. From germline, CDR1 is SGDLS and CDR2 YYNGEE. This CDR3 is built from 15 residues. J was trimmed by 6 bases and V by 2 bases; bases with no gene match: 8. The CDR3: CASSVGTGVKFEQYF. CDR3 bases: TGTGCCAGCAGCGTGGGGACAGGGGTTAAGTTCGAGCAGTACTTC.

The chain has TRBV20-1 and TRBJ2-1; no clear D gene. Germline loops: CDR1 DFQATT, CDR2 SNEGSKA (reference sequence). Trimming removed 5 bases from V and 8 bases from J, with 13 bases in between. The CDR3 extends over 12 amino acids. In DNA, the CDR3 is TGCAGTGCTTCCCGTTTAGCCCATGAGCAGTTCTTC. Its protein is CSASRLAHEQFF.

The chain is built from TRBV4-1 and TRBJ2-3; TRBD2 might be the D (6 bases). Trimming cost V 4 bases and J 2 bases, with 10 bases left between them. Looked up from germline, CDR1 is MGHRA and CDR2 is YSYEKL. The CDR3 has 14 amino acids. The CDR3 DNA reads TGCGCCAGCAGCCGGAGGGGCGACACAGATACGCAGTATTTT. It yields the protein CASSRRGDTDTQYF.

This clonotype has at least ten counts. The conserved final phenylalanine or tryptophan is absent from the CDR3, which likely points to a read error. The DNA is omitted, as the CDR3 cannot be located on it reliably, and the CDR3 follows TCRdb's listing. The rearrangement uses TRBV7-8 and TRBJ2-1; the table calls TRBD1, which could not be checked here. Germline CDR1 SGHVS, CDR2 FQNEAQ. 15 amino acids form the CDR3, both terminal residues included. The CDR3 is CASSFSYLKRGSLTV.

The V and J genes are TRBV12-3 or TRBV12-4 and TRBJ2-1, with 14 positions matching TRBD2. V trimming: 6 bases; J trimming: 15 bases; junction bases outside the gene matches: 13. The length of the CDR3 is 15 residues. CDR3 nucleotides: TGTGCCAGCAGAGTTTCCCGCGGACTAGCGGGAGGATGGTTCTTC. Protein: CASRVSRGLAGGWFF.

The J gene is TRBJ2-2, the V gene TRBV7-2; the D gene is possibly TRBD2 (5 bases). The V gene's germline CDR1 is SGHTA and CDR2 FQGNSA. CDR3 length: 14 amino acids. The V gene lost 5 bases and the J gene lost 3 bases, with 10 bases spanning the gap. CDR3 coding DNA: TGTGCCAGCAGCATCTGGACTGACACCGGGGAGCTGTTTTTT. This gives the protein CASSIWTDTGELFF.

CDR3 nucleotides: TGCAGTGCTAGATCCTGGACCGACGGGGCAGGAAACACCATATATTTT. Its protein is CSARSWTDGAGNTIYF. The V call is TRBV20-1, the J call TRBJ1-3; maybe TRBD1 (5 bases). V lost 2 bases to trimming and J lost 4 bases, with 18 bases between them. In germline, CDR1 is DFQATT, CDR2 SNEGSKA (reference sequence). There are 16 residues in the CDR3.

This clonotype was counted ten times or more. V gene TRBV9 combines with J gene TRBJ1-1; weak D call: TRBD1 (5 bases). Germline V gene lookup returns CDR1 SGDLS and CDR2 YYNGEE. CDR3 length: 13 amino acids. Trimming cost V 3 bases and J 3 bases, with 9 bases left between them. This CDR3 reads CASSDTGHTEAFF. CDR3 sequence (DNA): TGTGCCAGCAGCGATACAGGTCACACTGAAGCTTTCTTT.

The chain recombines TRBV9 with TRBJ2-1, with D possibly matching TRBD2 (7 bases). Trimming pared 3 bases from V and 9 bases from J, leaving 19 bases between. The CDR3 extends over 15 amino acids. Germline-derived CDR1 and CDR2 are SGDLS and YYNGEE. CDR3 in DNA: TGTGCCAGCAGCGACGGGGGGCCCCACGGGGGTGAGCAGTTCTTC. Translation gives CASSDGGPHGGEQFF.

This clonotype was seen a handful of times. The rearrangement joins TRBV10-3 to TRBJ1-2; possible D gene TRBD1, 5 bases. The CDR3 length is 13 residues. The germline V gene has CDR1 ENHRY and CDR2 SYGVKD. With 6 bases removed from V and 7 bases from J, the gap between germline ends came to 15 bases. CDR3 nucleotide sequence: TGTGCCATCAGAGAAAGAGGGGCTATTGGCTACACCTTC. Amino acid sequence: CAIRERGAIGYTF.

This clonotype has a handful of counts. The genes are TRBV9 and TRBJ1-1; D gene unclear. The CDR3 is 14 amino acids. The V end lost 0 bases, the J end lost 0 bases, and 6 bases lay between the germline ends. CDR1 is SGDLS and CDR2 is YYNGEE in the germline V gene. The CDR3 region is CASSVDWMNTEAFF. CDR3 nucleotides: TGTGCCAGCAGCGTAGACTGGATGAACACTGAAGCTTTCTTT.

This clonotype was observed a few times. The gene calls are TRBV4-2 and TRBJ1-1, with a weak D call TRBD1 (5 bases). This CDR3 has 13 residues. V was cut by 7 bases and J by 8 bases, with 17 bases left in between. Germline CDR1 is LGHNA and CDR2 is YNFKEQ. CDR3 in DNA: TGTGCCAGCAACCGCCCGGGACGGTTGGAAGCTTTCTTT. Amino acid sequence: CASNRPGRLEAFF.

This clonotype was seen repeatedly, ten times or more. The rearrangement joins TRBV6-5 to TRBJ2-5, with 14 bases lining up with TRBD2. CDR3 length: 15 amino acids. From germline, CDR1 is MNHEY and CDR2 SVGAGI. J was trimmed by 4 bases and V by 6 bases; bases with no gene match: 4. CDR3 sequence: CASSRLAGGLETQYF. As DNA, the CDR3 is TGTGCCAGCAGCCGACTAGCGGGGGGGCTAGAGACCCAGTACTTC.

The sample holds a few counts of this clonotype. This rearrangement joins TRBV4-3 to TRBJ2-1, with 9 nucleotides matching TRBD2. After removal of 5 bases from V and 6 bases from J, the junction contained 5 bases not matched to a gene. From germline, CDR1 is LGHNA and CDR2 YSLEER. This CDR3 comprises 14 residues. For the CDR3, the DNA is TGCGCCAGCAGCAGAGCGGGGGGTTTCAATGAGCAGTTCTTC. It encodes CASSRAGGFNEQFF.

In its sample, this clonotype was seen many times. This chain connects TRBV5-1 to TRBJ1-2; no reliable D call. The CDR3 extends over 17 amino acids. Trimming left V 0 bases short and J 0 bases short, with 15 bases between. Germline lookup yields CDR1 SGHRS and CDR2 YFSETQ. CDR3 bases: TGCGCCAGCAGCTTGGGAGGACTGCTGCGCTCTAACTATGGCTACACCTTC. Encoded protein: CASSLGGLLRSNYGYTF.

This clonotype was counted a few times. The chain employs TRBV12-3 or TRBV12-4 and TRBJ2-2; no definite D call. V lost 3 bases and J lost 3, with 8 bases in between. CDR3 length equals 14 residues. The CDR3 DNA follows: TGTGCCAGCAGTTTCCTGGTCTACACCGGGGAGCTGTTTTTT. Its translation is CASSFLVYTGELFF.

The chain joins TRBV9 to TRBJ2-5; D is unresolved. The length of the CDR3 is 12 residues. Germline values: CDR1 SGDLS, CDR2 YYNGEE. V was shortened by 0 bases and J by 5 bases, with 5 bases between the two germline ends. The CDR3 is CASSVDPETQYF. CDR3 nucleotides: TGTGCCAGCAGCGTAGATCCTGAGACCCAGTACTTC.

This clonotype was detected ten times or more. This rearrangement joins TRBV12-3 or TRBV12-4 to TRBJ2-5; D uncertain. The CDR3 loop spans 14 amino acids. V shed 2 bases and J shed 2 bases, with 9 bases lying between them. In DNA form, the CDR3 reads TGTGCCAGCAGTTTAATGGATACACAAGAGACCCAGTACTTC. It specifies CASSLMDTQETQYF.

The chain joins TRBV5-8 to TRBJ1-5, with no clear D. The CDR3 contains 14 residues. Germline V gene sequence: CDR1 SGHTS, CDR2 YDEGEE. DNA for the CDR3: TGTGGCTCGGGGAGGCTCAATAGCAATCAGCCCCAGCATTTT. Amino acid sequence: CGSGRLNSNQPQHF.